The 28 T cell receptor beta chains presented below share a single source sample, sequenced in a study of blood T cell repertoires in COVID-19. Some clones are missing from TCRdb's copy, which holds only in-frame ones; the method was immunoSEQ multiplex PCR. The table has around 200,000 clones, around four fifths seen once. What was sequenced was peripheral blood. These receptors were obtained from a man in his forties with active or convalescent COVID-19.

This chain joins TRBV10-3 and TRBJ1-1, with D hard to call. This CDR3 is 13 amino acids long. Per the germline V gene, CDR1 is ENHRY and CDR2 is SYGVKD. V lost 4 bases to trimming and J lost 1 base, with 7 bases between them. The CDR3 DNA sequence: TGTGCCATCAGTGGAGAGCCGAACACTGAAGCTTTCTTT. It specifies CAISGEPNTEAFF.

The V gene is TRBV12-3 or TRBV12-4, the J gene TRBJ1-2; the D gene is possibly TRBD1 (5 bases). This CDR3 has 13 amino acids. Trimming left V 1 base short and J 7 bases short, with 10 bases between. The CDR3 region has the DNA TGTGCCAGCAGTTTAGTCAGGGCCGGTGGCTACACCTTC. Translating it yields CASSLVRAGGYTF.

This clone was seen only once. The CDR3: CASSSPGLASEQYF. CDR3 nucleotides: TGTGCCAGCAGTTCGCCGGGACTAGCTAGCGAGCAGTACTTC. V and J are TRBV6-2 or TRBV6-3 and TRBJ2-7; 9 positions agree with TRBD2. The CDR3 spans 14 residues. J lost 6 bases, V lost 4 bases, and 7 bases had no gene match. From germline, CDR1 is MNHEY and CDR2 SVGEGT.

This clone was seen once. The genes are TRBV9 and TRBJ1-1; no firm D call. CDR1 is SGDLS and CDR2 is YYNGEE in the germline V gene. With 3 bases removed from V and 1 base from J, the gap between germline ends came to 10 bases. The CDR3 extends over 14 amino acids. The CDR3 reads CASSAQTQNTEAFF. CDR3 DNA sequence: TGTGCCAGCAGCGCCCAGACACAGAACACTGAAGCTTTCTTT.

The chain employs TRBV7-3 and TRBJ1-1; unclear D gene. CDR3 length: 14 residues. Germline CDR1 SGHTA, CDR2 FQGTGA. Trimming removed 4 bases from V and 2 bases from J, with 11 bases in between. This CDR3 is CASSSSATNTEAFF. CDR3 nucleotides: TGTGCCAGCAGCTCCTCCGCGACAAACACTGAAGCTTTCTTT.

This clone occurred a few times. The chain combines TRBV30 with TRBJ1-3; D ambiguous. Germline V CDR1 and CDR2: GTSNPN, SVGIG (reference sequence). V lost 5 bases and J 0 bases, leaving 5 bases between the germline ends. The CDR3 covers 12 residues. CDR3 bases: TGTGCCTGGGGCCTCTCTGGAAACACCATATATTTT. Its translation is CAWGLSGNTIYF.

Remarks on this clone: Other DNA variants within this sample encode the same CDR3. This chain uses TRBV6-2 or TRBV6-3 with TRBJ2-7; D is uncertain. Germline V gives CDR1 MNHEY, CDR2 SVGEGT. V gave up 5 bases and J gave up 1 base, with 3 bases separating them. The CDR3 consists of 11 residues. The CDR3 nucleotides read TGTGCCAGCAGTCCGTCCTACGAGCAGTACTTC. It translates to CASSPSYEQYF.

This chain links TRBV12-3 or TRBV12-4 with TRBJ2-5; 8 positions match TRBD2. Trimming took 6 bases from V and 5 from J; bases not matched to a gene: 5. The CDR3 sequence is 13 residues long. The CDR3 nucleotides read TGTGCCAGCAGGACACTAGCGGTGGAGACCCAGTACTTC. Its translation is CASRTLAVETQYF.

This chain uses TRBV24-1 with TRBJ1-2; TRBD1 is a possible D gene (5 bases). The CDR3 consists of 11 residues. CDR1 is KGHDR, CDR2 SFDVKD, per germline. V lost 5 bases and J lost 7, with 7 bases in between. The DNA of the CDR3 is TGTGCCACCAGTGCGGGGGGTGGCTACACCTTC. Amino acids: CATSAGGGYTF.

The chain links TRBV7-9 to TRBJ2-7; TRBD1 is a possible D gene (6 bases). Germline values: CDR1 SEHNR, CDR2 FQNEAQ (reference sequence). V lost 1 base, J lost 4 bases, and 11 bases lay in between. This CDR3 comprises 14 residues. CDR3 nucleotides: TGTGCCAGCAGCTTAGGGGGGCAGACTTACGAGCAGTACTTC. Translated, it gives CASSLGGQTYEQYF.

CDR3 coding DNA: TGTGCCAGTTCCGCAAACAGGGGTCTTACCGGGGAGCTGTTTTTT. It yields the protein CASSANRGLTGELFF. V is TRBV19 and J is TRBJ2-2; 7 bases map to TRBD1. Germline V gene data show CDR1 as LNHDA and CDR2 as SQIVND (reference sequence). This CDR3 region has 15 residues. The junction had 11 bases not matched to a gene; V was cut back by 8 bases and J by 5 bases.

This clone was seen more than once but under ten times. The rearrangement joins TRBV5-8 to TRBJ1-5, with TRBD1 matching 10 bases. V was clipped by 2 bases and J by 6 bases; unmatched bases: 5. The germline CDR1 and CDR2 sequences are SGHTS and YDEGEE. CDR3 size: 15 residues. In nucleotides, the CDR3 is TGTGCCAGCAGCTTCGGGACAGGGGTGTTTCAGCCCCAGCATTTT. This translates into CASSFGTGVFQPQHF.

The V and J genes are TRBV7-9 and TRBJ1-4; D is unclear. The CDR3 is 15 residues long. Germline V gene lookup returns CDR1 SEHNR and CDR2 FQNEAQ (reference sequence). The V and J ends lost 5 bases and 6 bases respectively, with 16 bases between them. CDR3 in DNA: TGTGCCAGCAGCAGATTTGTGACAAATTATGAAAAACTGTTTTTT. Its translation is CASSRFVTNYEKLFF.

The CDR3 spells CATSAGNYGYTF. The CDR3 DNA is TGTGCCACCAGTGCAGGGAACTATGGCTACACCTTC. This chain uses TRBV24-1 with TRBJ1-2; D possibly corresponds to TRBD1 (5 bases). The V gene lost 5 bases and the J gene lost 2 bases, with 5 bases spanning the gap. The CDR3 is made up of 12 amino acids. Germline V CDR1 and CDR2: KGHDR, SFDVKD.

This clone was observed a few times. V is TRBV3-1 (or the pseudogene TRBV3-2) and J is TRBJ2-5, with 9 bases lining up with TRBD2. The V segment lost 5 bases and the J segment 5 bases; nucleotides outside the gene matches: 15. The CDR3 totals 17 residues. Germline assignment: CDR1 LGHDT and CDR2 YNNKEL (reference sequence). This CDR3 is CASSSTTLRTSVETQYF. The CDR3 nucleotides read TGTGCCAGCAGCTCAACCACCCTAAGGACTAGCGTGGAGACCCAGTACTTC.

The chain joins TRBV6-2 or TRBV6-3 to TRBJ2-5, with 7 nucleotides matching TRBD2. The CDR3 totals 16 residues. The germline V gene encodes CDR1 MNHEY and CDR2 SVGEGT. With 0 bases clipped from V and 2 bases from J, the junction kept 6 bases outside the gene matches. The CDR3 spells CASSYSGEGFQETQYF. DNA of the CDR3: TGTGCCAGCAGTTACTCCGGGGAGGGGTTTCAAGAGACCCAGTACTTC.

The chain couples TRBV19 to TRBJ2-4; 7 positions match TRBD1. J gave up 0 bases and V 8 bases, and 10 bases lay outside the gene matches. This CDR3 region has 16 residues. From germline, CDR1 is LNHDA and CDR2 SQIVND (reference sequence). CDR3 nucleotide sequence: TGTGCCAGTCGACGTGGGACAGATCTAGCCAAAAACATTCAGTACTTC. Protein: CASRRGTDLAKNIQYF.

V and J are TRBV12-1 and TRBJ2-7; no DNA check was done on the table's D call, TRBD1. TRBV12-1 counts as a pseudogene. The CDR3 length is 14 residues. This chain's CDR3 is CASSFVRGQWGQYF. Written as DNA, the CDR3 is TGTGCCAGCAGCTTTGTGAGGGGACAGTGGGGGCAGTACTTC.

This clone was observed once. The chain uses TRBV30 and TRBJ1-6; 11 bases are a match to TRBD1. The CDR3 length is 15 residues. Germline lookup yields CDR1 GTSNPN and CDR2 SVGIG (reference sequence). Germline trimming cut 3 bases from V and 6 bases from J; bases unmatched to any gene: 4. As DNA, the CDR3 is TGTGCCTGGAGCGGACAGGGGGCCTTTAATTCACCCCTCCACTTT. It yields the protein CAWSGQGAFNSPLHF.

The chain recombines TRBV19 with TRBJ2-7; 8 nucleotides match TRBD2. This CDR3 is built from 14 residues. The ends lost 5 bases at V and 4 bases at J; junction bases unmatched: 7. The germline V gene encodes CDR1 LNHDA and CDR2 SQIVND (reference sequence). CDR3 sequence reads: CASSRRGAQYEQYF. In nucleotides, the CDR3 is TGTGCCAGTAGTCGGCGGGGGGCTCAATACGAGCAGTACTTC.

On this clone itself: Other DNA sequences from this sample encode an identical CDR3 as well. The gene calls are TRBV12-3 or TRBV12-4 and TRBJ1-5; perhaps TRBD1 as D (5 bases). The CDR3 contains 13 residues. Trimming removed 3 bases from V and 6 bases from J, with 9 bases in between. CDR3 DNA: TGTGCCAGCAGTTTGGGGGGAGGTCAGCCCCAGCATTTT. Translated, it gives CASSLGGGQPQHF.

The V and J genes are TRBV18 and TRBJ2-1; the match to TRBD1 covers 7 bases. V dropped 6 bases and J dropped 5; count of bases not matched to a gene: 4. The CDR3 has 13 amino acids. Germline CDR1 reads KGHSH; CDR2 reads LQKENI. Here the CDR3 DNA reads TGTGCCAGCTCCCTTGGGACAGACAATGAGCAGTTCTTC. Translating it yields CASSLGTDNEQFF. Supplemented by reference TRBV18 and TRBJ2-1, the full variable domain reads NAGVMQNPRHLVRRRGQEARLRCSPMKGHSHVYWYRQLPEEGLKFMVYLQKENIIDESGMPKERFSAEFPKEGPSILRIQQVVRGDSAAYFCASSLGTDNEQFFGPGTRLTVL.

The V and J genes are TRBV24-1 and TRBJ2-3, with 9 bases identical to TRBD1. Losses at the gene ends were 3 bases for V and 2 bases for J; bases not matched to a gene: 14. The CDR3 loop spans 19 amino acids. Germline CDR1 KGHDR, CDR2 SFDVKD. CDR3 region: CATSDPLFQGQGSTDTQYF. The CDR3 coding sequence is TGTGCCACCAGTGATCCTCTTTTCCAAGGACAGGGGTCCACAGATACGCAGTATTTT.

This clone has more than one count but fewer than ten. The chain couples TRBV6-6 to TRBJ2-7, with D tentatively TRBD1 (6 bases). V was clipped by 6 bases and J by 7 bases, with 16 bases between them. Per the germline V gene, CDR1 is MNHNY and CDR2 is SVGAGI (reference sequence). CDR3 length: 13 residues. Here the CDR3 reads CASRPVDSWEQYF. Written as DNA, the CDR3 is TGTGCCAGCAGACCAGTGGACAGTTGGGAGCAGTACTTC.

For the CDR3, the DNA is TGTGCCAGCAGCTCGGACAGAGCCTCTGGAAACACCATATATTTT. It encodes CASSSDRASGNTIYF. The chain couples TRBV6-5 to TRBJ1-3, with D tentatively TRBD1 (6 bases). Germline V gene sequence: CDR1 MNHEY, CDR2 SVGAGI. V was cut by 6 bases and J by 0 bases, with 12 bases left in between. This CDR3 comprises 15 residues.

V usage is TRBV6-1 and J usage is TRBJ1-1, with unresolved D. CDR1 and CDR2 (germline): MNHNS, SASEGT. Trimming stripped 3 bases from V and 6 bases from J, with 11 bases between. CDR3 size: 13 residues. The CDR3 reads CASSDRVLSEAFF. CDR3 nucleotide sequence: TGTGCCAGCAGTGATCGAGTCCTATCTGAAGCTTTCTTT.

The genes are TRBV6-6 and TRBJ1-2; TRBD1 agrees at 9 bases. The germline V gene has CDR1 MNHNY and CDR2 SVGAGI (reference sequence). This CDR3 is 15 amino acids long. The J segment lost 8 bases and the V segment lost 4 bases, leaving 11 bases of the junction unmatched. The CDR3 here is CASSSGGDRELGYTF. The CDR3 DNA is TGTGCCAGCAGTTCGGGGGGGGACAGGGAGCTCGGCTACACCTTC.

J is TRBJ2-7 and V is TRBV4-3; maybe TRBD1 (5 bases). The CDR3 loop spans 15 amino acids. From germline, CDR1 is LGHNA and CDR2 YSLEER. Between the trimmed V and J ends, which lost 0 bases and 2 bases, there was a span of 11 bases. CDR3 bases: TGCGCCAGCAGCCAAGAAGCAGGGCTAACCTACGAGCAGTACTTC. Amino acids: CASSQEAGLTYEQYF.